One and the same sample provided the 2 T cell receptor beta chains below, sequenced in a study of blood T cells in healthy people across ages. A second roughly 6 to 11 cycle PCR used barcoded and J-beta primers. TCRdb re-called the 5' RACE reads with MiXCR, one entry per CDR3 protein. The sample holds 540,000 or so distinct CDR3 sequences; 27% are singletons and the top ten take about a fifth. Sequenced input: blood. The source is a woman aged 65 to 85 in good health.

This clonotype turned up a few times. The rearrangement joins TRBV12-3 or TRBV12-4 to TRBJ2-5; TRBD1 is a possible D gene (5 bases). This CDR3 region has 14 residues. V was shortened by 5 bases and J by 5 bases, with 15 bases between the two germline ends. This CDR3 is CASSTSQAGETQYF. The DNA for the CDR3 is TGTGCCAGCAGTACGAGTCAGGCAGGGGAGACCCAGTACTTC.

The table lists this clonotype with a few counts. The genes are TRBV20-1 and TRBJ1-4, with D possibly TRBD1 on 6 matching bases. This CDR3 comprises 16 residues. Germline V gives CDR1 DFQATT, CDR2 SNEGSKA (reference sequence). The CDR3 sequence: CSLRDSKVGGNEKLFF. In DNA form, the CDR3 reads TGCAGCTTGAGGGATAGTAAAGTAGGGGGTAATGAAAAACTGTTTTTT.